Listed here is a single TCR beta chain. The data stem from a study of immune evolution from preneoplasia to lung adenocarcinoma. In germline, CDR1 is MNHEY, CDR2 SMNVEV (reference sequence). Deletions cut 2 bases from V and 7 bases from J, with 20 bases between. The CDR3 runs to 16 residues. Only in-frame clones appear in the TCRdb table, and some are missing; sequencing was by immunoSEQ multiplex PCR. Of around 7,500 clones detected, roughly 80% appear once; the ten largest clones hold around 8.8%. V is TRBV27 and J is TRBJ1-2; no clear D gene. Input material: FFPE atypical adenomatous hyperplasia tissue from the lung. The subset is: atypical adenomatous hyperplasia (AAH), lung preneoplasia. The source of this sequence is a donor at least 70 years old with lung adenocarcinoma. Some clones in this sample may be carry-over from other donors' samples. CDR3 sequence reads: CASSLDSTADSVGYTF. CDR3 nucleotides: TGTGCCAGCAGTTTAGACTCGACGGCCGACTCGGTTGGCTACACCTTC.